The 19 T cell receptor beta chains below all came from one sample that was sequenced in a study of T cells in Graves' hyperthyroidism and ophthalmopathy. TCR beta CDR3 regions were amplified from RNA transcripts. First-round RT-PCR targeting the TCR CDR3 was performed with the HTBI primer set. MiXCR, run by TCRdb on the multiplex PCR reads, gives a single entry per CDR3 protein. This table has about half a million distinct CDR3 sequences, around a fifth appearing once. Material: blood. All receptors derive from a woman aged 70-85 years with Graves' ophthalmopathy.

This clonotype has only a few counts. The rearrangement joins TRBV5-1 to TRBJ2-1; D could derive from TRBD1 or TRBD2 (5 bases each). Germline V CDR1 and CDR2: SGHRS, YFSETQ. V was trimmed by 3 bases and J by 5 bases, leaving 12 bases between them. The CDR3 sequence is 14 residues long. Here the CDR3 reads CASSSGRPHNEQFF. Here the CDR3 DNA reads TGCGCCAGCAGCTCGGGACGACCCCACAATGAGCAGTTCTTC.

This clonotype has only one observation. Since a much larger clone is just one base distant, this may be a read error. The chain uses TRBV6-5 and TRBJ2-3; 14 bases agree with TRBD2. This CDR3 contains 17 residues. J lost 1 base, V lost 10 bases, and 10 bases had no gene match. Germline values: CDR1 MNHEY, CDR2 SVGAGI. The CDR3 coding sequence is TGTGCCAACAGCTTGACTAGCGGGAGGGCTCGCACAGATACGCAGTATTTT. It codes for CANSLTSGRARTDTQYF.

This chain joins TRBV19 and TRBJ2-4; 7 bases agree with TRBD1. The CDR3 totals 13 residues. V dropped 8 bases and J dropped 3; count of bases not matched to a gene: 4. Germline V gene sequence: CDR1 LNHDA, CDR2 SQIVND (reference sequence). CDR3 bases: TGTGCCAGTGGGGACAGCGGCAAAAACATTCAGTACTTC. The encoded protein is CASGDSGKNIQYF.

CDR3 sequence: CASSNSGSTEAFF. The CDR3 DNA follows: TGTGCCAGCAGCAATAGCGGGAGCACTGAAGCTTTCTTT. The rearrangement uses TRBV7-9 and TRBJ1-1, with unresolved D. V was trimmed by 5 bases and J by 4 bases, leaving 11 bases between them. CDR1 is SEHNR and CDR2 is FQNEAQ in the germline V gene (reference sequence). This CDR3 has 13 amino acids. Looking up the rest from reference TRBV7-9 and TRBJ1-1 gives the full variable domain: DTGVSQNPRHKITKRGQNVTFRCDPISEHNRLYWYRQTLGQGPEFLTYFQNEAQLEKSRLLSDRFSAERPKGSFSTLEIQRTEQGDSAMYLCASSNSGSTEAFFGQGTRLTVV.

This clonotype was seen a few times. The chain employs TRBV19 and TRBJ2-7, with 13 bases identical to TRBD2. Trimming at V came to 5 bases and at J to 7 bases, leaving 8 bases not matched to a gene. The CDR3 sequence is 15 residues long. Germline V gene sequence: CDR1 LNHDA, CDR2 SQIVND (reference sequence). This CDR3 reads CASSLLAGGPREQYF. The CDR3 DNA follows: TGTGCCAGTAGTTTACTAGCGGGAGGGCCTCGGGAGCAGTACTTC.

This chain uses TRBV9 with TRBJ1-1; D possibly corresponds to TRBD1 (5 bases). Per the germline V gene, CDR1 is SGDLS and CDR2 is YYNGEE. This CDR3 region has 15 residues. Trimming removed 1 base from V and 3 bases from J, with 13 bases in between. CDR3: CASSVTPQGDTEAFF. The CDR3 DNA sequence: TGTGCCAGCAGCGTAACCCCCCAAGGGGACACTGAAGCTTTCTTT.

V is TRBV7-2 and J is TRBJ1-1; 7 positions agree with TRBD1. This CDR3 is 15 amino acids long. Germline V gene lookup returns CDR1 SGHTA and CDR2 FQGNSA. V was pared by 5 bases and J by 4 bases, with 10 bases of the junction left unmatched. The CDR3 region is CASSPETGVSTEAFF. The CDR3 DNA follows: TGTGCCAGCAGCCCCGAAACAGGGGTTAGCACTGAAGCTTTCTTT.

The V call is TRBV7-9, the J call TRBJ2-2; no definite D call. CDR1 is SEHNR, CDR2 FQNEAQ, per germline (reference sequence). The V and J ends lost 5 bases and 4 bases respectively, with 8 bases between them. CDR3 size: 13 residues. In nucleotides, the CDR3 is TGTGCCAGCAGCCCCTCGCTCACCGGGGAGCTGTTTTTT. Encoded protein: CASSPSLTGELFF. The complete variable domain, with remaining parts taken from reference TRBV7-9 and TRBJ2-2, reads DTGVSQNPRHKITKRGQNVTFRCDPISEHNRLYWYRQTLGQGPEFLTYFQNEAQLEKSRLLSDRFSAERPKGSFSTLEIQRTEQGDSAMYLCASSPSLTGELFFGEGSRLTVL.

Only a few counts were recorded for this clonotype. The chain links TRBV10-3 to TRBJ2-1; 9 bases are shared with TRBD1. The CDR3 is 13 amino acids. V lost 9 bases, J lost 8 bases, and 8 bases stayed unmatched. Germline CDR1 is ENHRY and CDR2 is SYGVKD. CDR3 bases: TGTGCCATAGGGGACAGGGTGTTGGATGAGCAGTTCTTC. Its protein is CAIGDRVLDEQFF.

This clonotype was detected a few times. This chain joins TRBV9 and TRBJ2-2, with 13 bases identical to TRBD2. J was trimmed by 5 bases and V by 4 bases; bases with no gene match: 11. The germline V gene has CDR1 SGDLS and CDR2 YYNGEE. The length of the CDR3 is 18 residues. In nucleotides, the CDR3 is TGTGCCAGCAGCCTACTAGCGGGAGGGCTTCCGATTACCGGGGAGCTGTTTTTT. This codes for CASSLLAGGLPITGELFF.

The chain couples TRBV6-1 to TRBJ1-6, with 9 nucleotides matching TRBD1. Trimming cost V 8 bases and J 10 bases; bases outside gene matches: 12. This CDR3 is built from 15 residues. Looked up from germline, CDR1 is MNHNS and CDR2 is SASEGT. CDR3 nucleotides: TGTGCCAGCCAGAGGGACAGGGCCATAGCGTCACCCCTCCACTTT. Its translation: CASQRDRAIASPLHF.

The V and J genes are TRBV7-9 and TRBJ2-5; D gene unclear. V gave up 5 bases and J gave up 4 bases, with 11 bases separating them. The CDR3 is 13 residues long. CDR1 and CDR2 from the germline V gene are SEHNR and FQNEAQ (reference sequence). The CDR3 DNA is TGTGCCAGCAGCCAAGATTTTGGAGAGACCCAGTACTTC. This translates into CASSQDFGETQYF. The whole variable domain, remainder taken from reference TRBV7-9 and TRBJ2-5, is DTGVSQNPRHKITKRGQNVTFRCDPISEHNRLYWYRQTLGQGPEFLTYFQNEAQLEKSRLLSDRFSAERPKGSFSTLEIQRTEQGDSAMYLCASSQDFGETQYFGPGTRLLVL.

This clonotype was seen more than once but under ten times. The chain carries TRBV18 and TRBJ1-2; D is unresolved. This CDR3 spans 15 amino acids. Trimming shortened V by 2 bases and J by 0 bases, and 10 bases separated the two germline ends. Germline V CDR1 and CDR2: KGHSH, LQKENI. DNA for the CDR3: TGTGCCAGCTCACCAGGAGACACATCTAACTATGGCTACACCTTC. This codes for CASSPGDTSNYGYTF.

The J gene is TRBJ2-5, the V gene TRBV20-1; 8 nucleotides align to TRBD1. The CDR3 sequence is 15 residues long. With 6 bases clipped from V and 5 bases from J, the junction kept 14 bases outside the gene matches. Germline V gene sequence: CDR1 DFQATT, CDR2 SNEGSKA (reference sequence). The chain's CDR3 is CSADYPRGRVETQYF. DNA of the CDR3: TGCAGTGCGGACTACCCCAGGGGGCGGGTCGAGACCCAGTACTTC.

Many counts were recorded for this clonotype. The V gene is TRBV29-1, the J gene TRBJ1-2; perhaps TRBD1 as D (5 bases). The CDR3 runs 13 residues. In germline, CDR1 is SQVTM, CDR2 ANQGSEA. Trimming left V 5 bases short and J 8 bases short, with 18 bases between. The CDR3: CSVTRGVISGYTF. The CDR3 DNA is TGCAGCGTTACAAGAGGGGTTATCAGCGGCTACACCTTC. The whole variable domain, filled in from reference TRBV29-1 and TRBJ1-2, reads SAVISQKPSRDICQRGTSLTIQCQVDSQVTMMFWYRQQPGQSLTLIATANQGSEATYESGFVIDKFPISRPNLTFSTLTVSNMSPEDSSIYLCSVTRGVISGYTFGSGTRLTVV.

J is TRBJ1-4 and V is TRBV19; tentative D call: TRBD1 (6 bases). V was pared by 3 bases and J by 5 bases, with 16 bases between. The CDR3 runs 16 residues. Germline V CDR1 and CDR2: LNHDA, SQIVND (reference sequence). CDR3 sequence: CASSIPRQDSNEKLFF. The CDR3 DNA reads TGTGCCAGTAGTATTCCTCGCCAGGACAGCAATGAAAAACTGTTTTTT.

The chain employs TRBV30 and TRBJ1-3, with D tentatively TRBD1 (6 bases). Deletions cut 2 bases from V and 4 bases from J, with 12 bases between. The CDR3 consists of 14 residues. The germline gives CDR1 GTSNPN, CDR2 SVGIG (reference sequence). CDR3 amino acids: CAWSPGGSGNTIYF. DNA for the CDR3: TGTGCCTGGAGTCCCGGGGGCTCGGGAAACACCATATATTTT.

This clonotype was seen a few times. The chain employs TRBV7-9 and TRBJ2-3; D not certain. Germline V gene data show CDR1 as SEHNR and CDR2 as FQNEAQ (reference sequence). The CDR3 totals 14 residues. Trimming removed 3 bases from V and 1 base from J, with 8 bases in between. The CDR3 sequence is CASSFFERTDTQYF. The CDR3 nucleotides are TGTGCCAGCAGCTTTTTTGAACGCACAGATACGCAGTATTTT.

As DNA, the CDR3 is TGTGCCATCAATCTGAACAATGAGCAGTTCTTC. This codes for CAINLNNEQFF. The chain has TRBV10-3 and TRBJ2-1; D not certain. Germline V lookup: CDR1 ENHRY, CDR2 SYGVKD. V dropped 7 bases and J dropped 5 bases, with 6 bases sitting between them. The CDR3 runs to 11 residues.